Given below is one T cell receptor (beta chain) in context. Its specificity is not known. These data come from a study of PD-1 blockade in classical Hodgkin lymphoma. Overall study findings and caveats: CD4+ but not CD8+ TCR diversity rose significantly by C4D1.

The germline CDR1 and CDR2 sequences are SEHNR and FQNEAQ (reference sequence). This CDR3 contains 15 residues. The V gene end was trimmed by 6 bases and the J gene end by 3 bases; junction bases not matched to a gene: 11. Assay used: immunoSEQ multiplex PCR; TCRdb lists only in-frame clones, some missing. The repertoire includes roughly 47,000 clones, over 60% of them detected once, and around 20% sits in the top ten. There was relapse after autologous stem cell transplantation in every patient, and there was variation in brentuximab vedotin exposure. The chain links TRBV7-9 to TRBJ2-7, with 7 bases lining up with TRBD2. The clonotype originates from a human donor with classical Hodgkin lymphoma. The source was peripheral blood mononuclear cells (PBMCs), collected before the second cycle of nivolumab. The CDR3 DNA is TGTGCCAGCAGTCTAGGAATGGGAGGGGTCTACGAGCAGTACTTC. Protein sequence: CASSLGMGGVYEQYF.